Sequencing of this TCR beta chain was carried out in a study of regulatory T cells in long-lasting Graves disease. Time point: persistent/refractory GD, antithyroid drugs over 5 years with positive TRAb. Generation of the TCR library employed RNA extracted from PBMCs. Arm-PCR of CDR3 regions and iRepertoire HTBI primers were the basis on which TCR beta libraries were built. TCRdb itself ran the multiplex PCR reads through MiXCR, one entry per CDR3 protein. The data contain approximately 380,000 distinct CDR3 sequences, about a fifth of them singletons. The sequence was collected from a female donor with Graves disease. The source material was peripheral blood mononuclear cells (PBMCs), sampled when the disease was refractory, from a patient treated with antithyroid drugs.

The CDR3 nucleotides read TGTGCCACCAGCAGAGATTACGATAATTCACCCCTCCACTTT. Amino acid sequence: CATSRDYDNSPLHF. The chain combines TRBV15 with TRBJ1-6; the D is unclear. V lost 0 bases and J lost 5, with 5 bases in between. Per germline, CDR1 LNHNV and CDR2 YYDKDF (reference sequence). The CDR3 is 14 amino acids.